This is a list of T cell receptor beta chains from one sample in a study of blood T cells in healthy people across ages. TCRdb re-called the 5' RACE reads through MiXCR, storing one row per CDR3 protein. The data contain hundreds of thousands of distinct CDR3 sequences, about 50% of them seen just once; the ten biggest clones take up roughly 13%. Input material: blood. These receptors were obtained from a woman older than 75 in good health. CDR3s include the opening cysteine and the closing phenylalanine or tryptophan. The order of the fields is J gene, clone size, D gene, V gene, CDR3 protein, CDR3 DNA. D genes are given only for firm matches. Where a row states a size, it is once, few, many or the class of an expanded clone; other rows omit it.

TRBJ1-5,few,TRBD1,TRBV6-6,CASSYPRDRGSYQPQHF,TGTGCCAGCAGTTACCCCAGAGACAGGGGGAGTTATCAGCCCCAGCATTTT
TRBJ2-5,-,-,TRBV29-1,CSVQGSPETQYF,TGCAGCGTTCAGGGGTCTCCGGAGACCCAGTACTTC
TRBJ2-5,many,-,TRBV2,CASSEDRIRDSQYF,TGTGCCAGCAGTGAAGACAGGATAAGAGATTCCCAGTACTTC
TRBJ2-3,-,-,TRBV2,CASPTGGRGGTQYF,TGTGCCAGCCCGACCGGGGGGCGAGGGGGTACGCAGTATTTT
TRBJ2-1,-,-,TRBV12-3/TRBV12-4,CASRETGTALNEQFF,TGTGCCAGCCGTGAGACCGGGACCGCTCTGAATGAGCAGTTCTTC
TRBJ2-1,few,-,TRBV27,CASSFTGNSYNEQFF,TGTGCCAGCAGTTTCACAGGGAACTCCTACAATGAGCAGTTCTTC
TRBJ2-1,many,-,TRBV10-3,CAIRTGTHNEQFF,TGTGCCATCAGAACAGGGACCCACAATGAGCAGTTCTTC
TRBJ2-1,-,-,TRBV6-4,CASSTGPIFNNEQFF,TGTGCCAGCAGTACCGGGCCGATCTTTAATAATGAGCAGTTCTTC
TRBJ2-6,many,-,TRBV29-1,CSVPRGSGANVLTF,TGCAGCGTTCCCAGGGGTTCTGGGGCCAACGTCCTGACTTTC
TRBJ2-7,-,TRBD2,TRBV5-4,CASSWGSGLAVYNEQYF,TGTGCCAGCAGCTGGGGATCAGGACTAGCGGTTTACAATGAGCAGTACTTC
TRBJ1-1,-,-,TRBV2,CASSLRMIEAFF,TGTGCCAGCAGTCTCCGTATGATTGAAGCTTTCTTT
TRBJ2-3,few,-,TRBV3-1,CASSPIRDITTDTQYF,TGTGCCAGCAGCCCCATCAGGGACATCACCACAGATACGCAGTATTTT
TRBJ2-1,many,TRBD2,TRBV5-1,CASSWTSGNEQFF,TGCGCCAGCAGCTGGACTAGCGGGAATGAGCAGTTCTTC
TRBJ2-3,few,TRBD2,TRBV7-2,CASSLGTWAGGPRDTQYF,TGTGCCAGCAGCTTAGGAACTTGGGCGGGGGGGCCTAGAGATACGCAGTATTTT
TRBJ2-1,few,TRBD2,TRBV6-1,CASSEAPSGSSYNEQFF,TGTGCCAGCAGTGAAGCGCCCAGCGGGAGCTCCTACAATGAGCAGTTCTTC
TRBJ2-3,many,-,TRBV3-1,CASSASRRNTQYF,TGTGCCAGCAGCGCAAGCCGGCGGAATACGCAGTATTTT
TRBJ1-5,-,-,TRBV4-1,CASSQDPDQPQHF,TGCGCCAGCAGCCAAGACCCAGATCAGCCCCAGCATTTT
TRBJ1-1,-,-,TRBV7-9,CASIPGEAFF,TGTGCCAGCATCCCAGGAGAAGCTTTCTTT
TRBJ2-1,-,-,TRBV29-1,CSVVSGGLSEQFF,TGCAGCGTTGTTAGCGGAGGCCTCTCTGAGCAGTTCTTC
TRBJ2-4,-,-,TRBV2,CASCLAKNIQYF,TGTGCCAGCTGTTTAGCCAAAAACATTCAGTACTTC
TRBJ2-7,-,TRBD1,TRBV28,CASSQRRTGRYEQYF,TGTGCCAGCAGCCAGCGAAGGACAGGGAGGTACGAGCAGTACTTC
TRBJ2-1,-,TRBD2,TRBV28,CASTVAGGINEQFF,TGTGCCAGCACGGTAGCGGGAGGGATTAATGAGCAGTTCTTC
TRBJ2-5,-,TRBD2,TRBV7-8,CASSVLAGPPGYF,TGTGCCAGCAGCGTACTAGCGGGGCCACCGGGGTACTTC
TRBJ2-1,many,TRBD1,TRBV3-1,CASSQFTGAGEQFF,TGTGCCAGCAGCCAATTTACAGGGGCGGGTGAGCAGTTCTTC
TRBJ2-1,many,TRBD2,TRBV7-2,CASSLGTSGGDSHEQFF,TGTGCCAGCAGTTTAGGGACTAGCGGGGGGGACTCCCATGAGCAGTTCTTC
TRBJ2-3,-,-,TRBV18,CASSPEAWGNADTQYF,TGTGCCAGCTCACCTGAAGCTTGGGGAAACGCAGATACGCAGTATTTT
TRBJ1-1,-,TRBD1,TRBV5-1,CASSSRTGGNTEAFF,TGCGCCAGCAGCTCACGGACAGGGGGGAACACTGAAGCTTTCTTT
TRBJ2-5,many,-,TRBV7-9,CASSSGTLQETQYF,TGTGCCAGCAGCTCAGGGACACTCCAAGAGACCCAGTACTTC